Following are 14 T cell receptor beta chains from one sample sequenced in a study of blood T cell repertoires in COVID-19. The method was immunoSEQ multiplex PCR; TCRdb's version includes in-frame clones alone and lacks a portion of them. The table includes over 250,000 clones, over 75% detected once. Sample: PBMCs or T cells enriched from blood (not recorded which). All receptors derive from a woman between 25 and 40 years old who had recovered from COVID-19.

The J gene is TRBJ2-2, the V gene TRBV19; 8 nucleotides match TRBD1. Per germline, CDR1 LNHDA and CDR2 SQIVND (reference sequence). The CDR3 length is 13 residues. Trimming cost V 6 bases and J 6 bases; bases outside gene matches: 3. CDR3 in amino acids: CASRTQGAGELFF. The CDR3 coding sequence is TGTGCCAGTAGGACACAGGGGGCCGGGGAGCTGTTTTTT.

V is TRBV14 and J is TRBJ1-2, with 7 bases fitting TRBD1. V lost 4 bases to trimming and J lost 6 bases; unmatched junction nucleotides: 8. This CDR3 is 14 amino acids long. Germline CDR1 reads SGHDN; CDR2 reads FVKESK. The CDR3 reads CASSPRDRVHGYTF. The CDR3 nucleotides read TGTGCCAGCAGCCCAAGAGACAGGGTGCATGGCTACACCTTC.

The chain joins TRBV11-2 to TRBJ2-6; the match to TRBD1 covers 9 bases. This CDR3 has 17 residues. Germline CDR1 reads SGHAT; CDR2 reads FQNNGV. Trimming cost V 2 bases and J 2 bases; bases outside gene matches: 4. This CDR3 reads CASSLYRGPPGANVLTF. The CDR3 nucleotides read TGTGCCAGCAGCTTATACAGGGGGCCCCCTGGGGCCAACGTCCTGACTTTC.

The gene calls are TRBV6-5 and TRBJ1-4; 8 bases agree with TRBD1. Germline assignment: CDR1 MNHEY and CDR2 SVGAGI. The CDR3 contains 15 residues. V lost 6 bases to trimming and J lost 8 bases; unmatched junction nucleotides: 11. CDR3 sequence: CASSPLGQGSEKLFF. The CDR3 DNA reads TGTGCCAGCAGCCCACTAGGACAGGGATCCGAAAAACTGTTTTTT.

The V and J genes are TRBV6-1 and TRBJ1-1; D is perhaps TRBD1 (5 bases). The germline V gene encodes CDR1 MNHNS and CDR2 SASEGT. The CDR3 totals 15 residues. Trimming took 0 bases from V and 3 from J, leaving 11 bases between them. The CDR3 DNA sequence: TGTGCCAGCAGTGAAGCTTCGGGGGAGTACACTGAAGCTTTCTTT. As protein: CASSEASGEYTEAFF.

The chain uses TRBV11-2 and TRBJ2-1, with 11 bases that match TRBD2. Losses at the gene ends were 5 bases for V and 10 bases for J; bases not matched to a gene: 10. The germline CDR1 and CDR2 sequences are SGHAT and FQNNGV. This CDR3 has 15 amino acids. CDR3 coding DNA: TGTGCCAGCAGCGGAATAGCGGGGGGGCCTCAGGAGCAGTTCTTC. The encoded protein is CASSGIAGGPQEQFF.

The V call is TRBV28, the J call TRBJ2-7; D unresolved. This CDR3 has 14 residues. Germline V gene sequence: CDR1 MDHEN, CDR2 SYDVKM. The V end was cut by 3 bases, the J end by 0 bases, with 9 bases between. CDR3 amino acids: CASSFVASSYEQYF. The CDR3 nucleotides are TGTGCCAGCAGTTTTGTGGCTTCCTCCTACGAGCAGTACTTC.

The CDR3 sequence: CASLRDRGRGSPNFGELFF. Written as DNA, the CDR3 is TGTGCCAGTCTCCGGGACAGGGGGCGAGGGAGTCCCAATTTCGGGGAGCTGTTTTTT. This chain links TRBV19 with TRBJ2-2; 12 bases map to TRBD1. The J segment lost 7 bases and the V segment lost 8 bases, leaving 20 bases of the junction unmatched. The germline V gene has CDR1 LNHDA and CDR2 SQIVND (reference sequence). The length of the CDR3 is 19 residues.

This clone was seen only once. The J gene is TRBJ2-5, the V gene TRBV27; TRBD1 matches 7 bases. Germline V gene sequence: CDR1 MNHEY, CDR2 SMNVEV (reference sequence). The CDR3 extends over 16 amino acids. V shed 5 bases, J shed 7 bases, and the junction held 16 bases outside the gene matches. In DNA, the CDR3 is TGTGCCAGCAGTCCTACACAGGGGTTCGGTTATGCGACCCAGTACTTC. As protein: CASSPTQGFGYATQYF.

V is TRBV5-6 and J is TRBJ1-4, with no clear D. The CDR3 spans 14 residues. V lost 1 base and J 7 bases, leaving 11 bases between the germline ends. Per germline, CDR1 SGHDT and CDR2 YYEEEE. The CDR3 protein is CASSLLTVSEKLFF. The CDR3 coding sequence is TGTGCCAGCAGCTTGTTAACAGTCTCTGAAAAACTGTTTTTT.

This clone was counted a few times. This rearrangement joins TRBV28 to TRBJ1-2; D is uncertain. This CDR3 comprises 12 residues. With 3 bases removed from V and 0 bases from J, the gap between germline ends came to 2 bases. Germline CDR1 reads MDHEN; CDR2 reads SYDVKM. DNA for the CDR3: TGTGCCAGCAGTTTCTCTAACTATGGCTACACCTTC. Its translation is CASSFSNYGYTF.

CDR3 sequence reads: CASSQGIYTEAFF. CDR3 DNA sequence: TGTGCCAGCAGCCAGGGAATTTACACTGAAGCTTTCTTT. V usage is TRBV7-3 and J usage is TRBJ1-1, with D tentatively TRBD1 (5 bases). The CDR3 sequence is 13 residues long. CDR1 is SGHTA, CDR2 FQGTGA, per germline. The V and J ends lost 5 bases and 3 bases respectively, with 10 bases between them.

The chain recombines TRBV18 with TRBJ2-1; 7 positions agree with TRBD2. CDR1 KGHSH and CDR2 LQKENI come from the germline V gene. There are 17 residues in the CDR3. The ends lost 2 bases at V and 0 bases at J; junction bases unmatched: 7. The CDR3 reads CASSPNSGGSSYNEQFF. Here the CDR3 DNA reads TGTGCCAGCTCACCAAATAGCGGCGGGAGCTCCTACAATGAGCAGTTCTTC.

The chain recombines TRBV27 with TRBJ1-2; 11 nucleotides line up with TRBD1. J gave up 8 bases and V 8 bases, and 16 bases lay outside the gene matches. Germline V gene data show CDR1 as MNHEY and CDR2 as SMNVEV (reference sequence). This CDR3 contains 16 residues. The CDR3: CASSSGRGQGARGYTF. The CDR3 nucleotides are TGTGCCAGCTCATCAGGCCGAGGACAGGGGGCGCGGGGCTACACCTTC.